These T cell receptor beta chains were read from a single sample in a study of blood T cells in healthy people across ages. TCRdb called the 5' RACE reads again in MiXCR, with one record for every CDR3 protein. Of fewer than 2 million distinct CDR3 sequences listed, about two fifths are singletons. Sequenced: blood. The receptor source for this set is a human donor in good health. The CDR3 runs from the conserved cysteine through the conserved F or W.

J gene,V gene,CDR3 protein
TRBJ1-2,TRBV7-9,CASSAGQVNYGCTF
TRBJ2-3,TRBV24-1,CATSDSRPGQTSTDTQYF
TRBJ2-1,TRBV12-3/TRBV12-4,CASSFRNPLQGDREQFF
TRBJ2-5,TRBV29-1,CSTRGGRGETQYF
TRBJ2-3,TRBV2,CASSVVSGFYTDTQYF
TRBJ1-2,TRBV29-1,CSVATETGVAGYTF
TRBJ1-6,TRBV7-2,CASSAGTGASPLHF
TRBJ1-2,TRBV9,CASSVAGTADGYTF
TRBJ2-7,TRBV9,CASSVESRSYEQYF
TRBJ2-1,TRBV7-8,CASRGAPAGGGNEQFF
TRBJ1-2,TRBV6-2/TRBV6-3,CASGPDWRYGYTF
TRBJ2-3,TRBV20-1,CSAIIAALAGARTDTQYF
TRBJ2-7,TRBV27,CASSLLAGHYEQYF
TRBJ2-2,TRBV6-5,CASSYGPNTGELFF
TRBJ2-5,TRBV5-1,CASRGGSSYQETQYF
TRBJ1-2,TRBV7-2,CASSLGSDRNYGYTF
TRBJ1-6,TRBV9,CASSVSGDNSPLHF
TRBJ2-1,TRBV2,CASSETGVRRWNEQFF
TRBJ2-5,TRBV5-1,CASSSTGTEEETQYF
.,TRBV24-1,CATSDSRGAREQYF
TRBJ2-3,TRBV7-2,CASSLSGLAGFRDTQYF
TRBJ1-5,TRBV20-1,CSASLGYSNQPQHF
TRBJ1-3,TRBV6-6,CASSSGTFNGNTIYF
TRBJ1-1,TRBV20-1,CSAPGPWGSENTEAFF
TRBJ2-3,TRBV7-2,CASSPHAPRQGDTQYF
TRBJ1-1,TRBV20-1,CRMTTRVNTEAFF
TRBJ1-1,TRBV12-3/TRBV12-4,CASSGAVTEAFF
TRBJ1-1,TRBV19,CASSKTELKAEAFF
TRBJ2-5,TRBV12-3/TRBV12-4,CASSLGQILQYF
TRBJ2-1,TRBV29-1,CSVAAVTYNEQFF
TRBJ2-5,TRBV20-1,CSARDWDQETQYF
TRBJ2-2,TRBV7-2,CASSPFTNTGELFF
TRBJ2-2,TRBV28,CASSWGRFSGELFF
TRBJ1-4,TRBV6-5,CASKGLEASTNEKLFF
TRBJ1-6,TRBV7-9,CASSLVRGISSPLHF
TRBJ2-5,TRBV12-3/TRBV12-4,CASSEQGTQETQYF
TRBJ2-1,TRBV4-2,CASSLRQGIQNEQFF
TRBJ1-2,TRBV5-4,CASSLGGAETINYGYTF
TRBJ1-2,TRBV5-1,CASSLPGPDREGAGYTF
TRBJ1-5,TRBV6-1,CASSKTGMEDQPQHF
TRBJ1-2,TRBV2,CASKSEQFYGYTF
TRBJ2-5,TRBV29-1,CSVVRASGEGTQYF
TRBJ2-7,TRBV9,CASSVGTATYEQYF
TRBJ1-5,TRBV4-2,CASSQGGSLYQPQHF
TRBJ2-1,TRBV10-3,CAISKVGEQFF